A selection of T cell receptor beta chains follows, all from one sample in a study of preoperative IRX-2 immunotherapy in early breast cancer. Sequencing used immunoSEQ multiplex PCR; TCRdb keeps in-frame clones, though not all of them. The repertoire includes a few thousand clones, around 80% of them detected once, and under 6.5% sits in the top ten. The sequencing here drew on tumor tissue, taken before IRX-2 immunotherapy. Receptor source: a human donor with breast cancer. Both conserved end residues are part of each CDR3. D genes are given only for firm matches. For some rows the clone size is stated as once, few or many, or as a class when expanded; others skip it.

CDR3aa: CASEVAGGPINEQYF
CDR3nt: TGTGCCAGCGAAGTAGCGGGAGGGCCTATCAACGAGCAGTACTTC
j_gene: TRBJ2-7
abundance: -
v_gene: TRBV25-1
d_gene: TRBD2

CDR3aa: CASSDGTSALYF
CDR3nt: TGCGCCAGCAGTGATGGGACTAGCGCACTATACTTC
j_gene: TRBJ2-4
abundance: -
v_gene: TRBV10-1
d_gene: TRBD2

CDR3aa: CASTPPDRTYEQYF
CDR3nt: TGTGCCAGCACCCCCCCCGACCGTACCTACGAGCAGTACTTC
j_gene: TRBJ2-7
abundance: -
v_gene: TRBV11-3
d_gene: -

CDR3aa: CASSSGQGRNTIYF
CDR3nt: TGTGCCAGCTCCTCTGGACAGGGAAGAAACACCATATATTTT
j_gene: TRBJ1-3
abundance: once
v_gene: TRBV18
d_gene: TRBD1

CDR3aa: CASGSGISVNQPQHF
CDR3nt: TGTGCCAGCGGTTCGGGGATCAGCGTAAATCAGCCCCAGCATTTT
j_gene: TRBJ1-5
abundance: -
v_gene: TRBV6-8
d_gene: -

CDR3aa: CASSRARTYEQYF
CDR3nt: TGCGCCAGCAGCCGGGCGAGGACCTACGAGCAGTACTTC
j_gene: TRBJ2-7
abundance: -
v_gene: TRBV1
d_gene: -

CDR3aa: CASSYRTSGRDEQYF
CDR3nt: TGTGCCAGCAGCTATAGGACTAGCGGGAGAGACGAGCAGTACTTC
j_gene: TRBJ2-7
abundance: few
v_gene: TRBV11-3
d_gene: TRBD2

CDR3aa: CASSSGTTSEKLFF
CDR3nt: TGTGCCAGCAGCTCCGGGACCACCTCCGAAAAACTGTTTTTT
j_gene: TRBJ1-4
abundance: -
v_gene: TRBV11-3
d_gene: -

CDR3aa: CATSSWLAGGQETQYF
CDR3nt: TGTGCCACCAGCAGTTGGTTGGCGGGAGGGCAAGAGACCCAGTACTTC
j_gene: TRBJ2-5
abundance: -
v_gene: TRBV15
d_gene: TRBD2

CDR3aa: CASSYSYRELNTEAFF
CDR3nt: TGTGCCAGCAGTTACTCATACAGGGAACTGAACACTGAAGCTTTCTTT
j_gene: TRBJ1-1
abundance: few
v_gene: TRBV6-8
d_gene: -

CDR3aa: CASSFTGNQPQHF
CDR3nt: TGTGCCAGTAGTTTCACAGGGAATCAGCCCCAGCATTTT
j_gene: TRBJ1-5
abundance: once
v_gene: TRBV19
d_gene: -

CDR3aa: CASSRDRPTYGYTF
CDR3nt: TGTGCCAGCAGCCGGGACAGGCCAACCTATGGCTACACCTTC
j_gene: TRBJ1-2
abundance: -
v_gene: TRBV7-7
d_gene: TRBD1

CDR3aa: CAWSATGGTDTQYF
CDR3nt: TGTGCCTGGAGTGCCACGGGGGGCACAGATACGCAGTATTTT
j_gene: TRBJ2-3
abundance: -
v_gene: TRBV30
d_gene: -

CDR3aa: CASSMSGDEQFF
CDR3nt: TGTGCCAGTAGTATGTCCGGGGATGAGCAGTTCTTC
j_gene: TRBJ2-1
abundance: few
v_gene: TRBV19
d_gene: -

CDR3aa: CASSPTSPGTQYF
CDR3nt: TGTGCCAGCAGTCCAACTAGCCCGGGAACGCAGTATTTT
j_gene: TRBJ2-3
abundance: -
v_gene: TRBV6-8
d_gene: -

CDR3aa: CASSPRQNYNSPLHF
CDR3nt: TGTGCCAGCAGCCCCCGACAGAACTATAATTCACCCCTCCACTTT
j_gene: TRBJ1-6
abundance: -
v_gene: TRBV11-3
d_gene: -

CDR3aa: CASSGTSGTNTGELFF
CDR3nt: TGTGCCAGCAGTGGGACTAGCGGAACGAACACCGGGGAGCTGTTTTTT
j_gene: TRBJ2-2
abundance: -
v_gene: TRBV6-7
d_gene: TRBD2

CDR3aa: CSAHTGGNTEAFF
CDR3nt: TGCAGCGCCCATACAGGGGGGAACACTGAAGCTTTCTTT
j_gene: TRBJ1-1
abundance: -
v_gene: TRBV29-1
d_gene: TRBD1

CDR3aa: CASTLDRGGTGRTEAFF
CDR3nt: TGTGCCAGCACTCTCGATCGGGGTGGGACAGGGCGAACTGAAGCTTTCTTT
j_gene: TRBJ1-1
abundance: -
v_gene: TRBV6-8
d_gene: TRBD1

CDR3aa: CAISESGQAWVQPQHF
CDR3nt: TGTGCCATCAGTGAGTCTGGACAGGCGTGGGTTCAGCCCCAGCATTTT
j_gene: TRBJ1-5
abundance: -
v_gene: TRBV10-3
d_gene: TRBD1

CDR3aa: CASSLWQGGQPQHF
CDR3nt: TGTGCCAGCAGCTTATGGCAGGGCGGGCAGCCCCAGCATTTT
j_gene: TRBJ1-5
abundance: -
v_gene: TRBV7-1
d_gene: -

CDR3aa: CSGTGAGDTQYF
CDR3nt: TGCAGCGGGACAGGGGCAGGAGATACGCAGTATTTT
j_gene: TRBJ2-3
abundance: -
v_gene: TRBV29-1
d_gene: TRBD1

CDR3aa: CASIAWGEGPTFF
CDR3nt: TGTGCCAGCATCGCTTGGGGGGAGGGACCGACTTTCTTT
j_gene: TRBJ1-1
abundance: -
v_gene: TRBV12-5
d_gene: -

CDR3aa: CASSRPTENTEAFF
CDR3nt: TGTGCCAGCAGCCGACCGACTGAGAACACTGAAGCTTTCTTT
j_gene: TRBJ1-1
abundance: -
v_gene: TRBV11-3
d_gene: -